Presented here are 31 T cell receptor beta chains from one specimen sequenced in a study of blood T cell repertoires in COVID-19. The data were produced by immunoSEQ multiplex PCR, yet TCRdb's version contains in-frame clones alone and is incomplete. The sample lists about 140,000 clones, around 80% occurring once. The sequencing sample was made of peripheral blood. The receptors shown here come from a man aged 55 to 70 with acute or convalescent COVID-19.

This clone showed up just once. CDR3 sequence reads: CASVPAGGFHSYNEQFF. The CDR3 DNA reads TGTGCCAGCGTTCCGGCGGGGGGGTTTCACTCCTACAATGAGCAGTTCTTC. V usage is TRBV27 and J usage is TRBJ2-1; 9 positions match TRBD2. Germline trimming cut 8 bases from V and 0 bases from J; bases unmatched to any gene: 11. The CDR3 runs to 17 residues. Germline V gene sequence: CDR1 MNHEY, CDR2 SMNVEV (reference sequence).

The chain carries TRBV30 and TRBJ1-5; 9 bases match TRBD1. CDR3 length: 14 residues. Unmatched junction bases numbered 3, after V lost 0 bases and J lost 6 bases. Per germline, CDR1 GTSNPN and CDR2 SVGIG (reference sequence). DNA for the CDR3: TGTGCCTGGAGTGTGACAGGGGGTGGTCAGCCCCAGCATTTT. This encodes CAWSVTGGGQPQHF.

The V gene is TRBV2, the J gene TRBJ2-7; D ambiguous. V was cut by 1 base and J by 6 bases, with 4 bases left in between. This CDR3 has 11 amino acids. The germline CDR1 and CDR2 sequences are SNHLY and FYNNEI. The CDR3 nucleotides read TGTGCCAGCAGTGAAGGCAGCGAGCAGTACTTC. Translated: CASSEGSEQYF.

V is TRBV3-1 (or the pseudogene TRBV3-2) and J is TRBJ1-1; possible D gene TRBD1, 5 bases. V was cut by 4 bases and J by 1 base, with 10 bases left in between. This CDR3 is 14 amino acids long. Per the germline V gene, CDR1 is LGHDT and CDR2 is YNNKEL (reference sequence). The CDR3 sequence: CASSLRDWNTEAFF. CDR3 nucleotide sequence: TGTGCCAGCAGCCTAAGGGACTGGAACACTGAAGCTTTCTTT.

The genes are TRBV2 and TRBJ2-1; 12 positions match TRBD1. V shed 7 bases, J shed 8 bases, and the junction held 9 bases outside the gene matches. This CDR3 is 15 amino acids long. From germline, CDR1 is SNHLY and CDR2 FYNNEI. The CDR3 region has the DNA TGTGCCAGCACTAATCCCGGGACAGGGGGCGATGAGCAGTTCTTC. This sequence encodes CASTNPGTGGDEQFF.

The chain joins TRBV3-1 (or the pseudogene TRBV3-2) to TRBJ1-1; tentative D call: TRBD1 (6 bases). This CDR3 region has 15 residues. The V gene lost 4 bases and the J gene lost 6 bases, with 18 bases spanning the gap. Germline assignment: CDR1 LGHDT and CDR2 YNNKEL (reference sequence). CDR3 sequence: CASSPRQVTGAEAFF. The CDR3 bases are TGTGCCAGCAGCCCCAGACAGGTCACCGGGGCTGAAGCTTTCTTT.

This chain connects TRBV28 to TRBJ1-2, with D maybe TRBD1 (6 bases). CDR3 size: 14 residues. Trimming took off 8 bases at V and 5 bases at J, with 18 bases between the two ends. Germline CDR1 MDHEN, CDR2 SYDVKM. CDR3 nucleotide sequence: TGTGCCAGCGCGTTCCGGGACAACGAGTATGGCTACACCTTC. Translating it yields CASAFRDNEYGYTF.

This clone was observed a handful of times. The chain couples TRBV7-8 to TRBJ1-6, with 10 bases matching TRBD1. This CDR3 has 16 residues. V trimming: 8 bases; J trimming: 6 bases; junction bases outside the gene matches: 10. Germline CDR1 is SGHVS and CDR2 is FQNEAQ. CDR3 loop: CASQTAGQGGNSPLHF. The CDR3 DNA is TGTGCCAGCCAAACCGCCGGACAGGGGGGTAATTCACCCCTCCACTTT.

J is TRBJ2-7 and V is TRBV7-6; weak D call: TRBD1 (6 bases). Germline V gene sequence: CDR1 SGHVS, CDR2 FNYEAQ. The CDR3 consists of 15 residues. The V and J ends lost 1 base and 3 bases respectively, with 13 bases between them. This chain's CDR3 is CASSLGGTSRYEQYF. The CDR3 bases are TGTGCCAGCAGCTTAGGGGGGACATCACGCTACGAGCAGTACTTC.

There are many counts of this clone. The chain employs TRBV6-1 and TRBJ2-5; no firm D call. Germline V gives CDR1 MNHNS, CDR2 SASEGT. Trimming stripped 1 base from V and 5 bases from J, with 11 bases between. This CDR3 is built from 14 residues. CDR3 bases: TGTGCCAGCAGTGAAGGTCTCGCTCGGGAGACCCAGTACTTC. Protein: CASSEGLARETQYF.

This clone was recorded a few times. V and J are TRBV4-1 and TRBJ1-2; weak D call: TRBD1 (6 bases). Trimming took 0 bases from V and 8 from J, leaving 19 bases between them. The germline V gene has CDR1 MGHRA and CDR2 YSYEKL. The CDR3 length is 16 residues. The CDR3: CASSQEAVPTGRGYTF. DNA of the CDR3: TGCGCCAGCAGCCAAGAAGCAGTCCCTACAGGGAGAGGCTACACCTTC.

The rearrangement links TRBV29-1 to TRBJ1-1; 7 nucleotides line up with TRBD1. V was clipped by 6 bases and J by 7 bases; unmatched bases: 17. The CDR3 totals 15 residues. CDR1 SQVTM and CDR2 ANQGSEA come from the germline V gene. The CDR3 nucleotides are TGCAGCGTAAAGAGACAGGGTAGGGAAGGAGGTGAAGCTTTCTTT. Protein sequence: CSVKRQGREGGEAFF.

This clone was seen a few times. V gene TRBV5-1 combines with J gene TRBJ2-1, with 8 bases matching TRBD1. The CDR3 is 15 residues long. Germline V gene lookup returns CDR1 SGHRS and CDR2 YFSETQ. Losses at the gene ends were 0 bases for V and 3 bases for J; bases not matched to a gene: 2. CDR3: CASSLGQGYYNEQFF. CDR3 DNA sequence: TGCGCCAGCAGCTTGGGACAGGGGTACTACAATGAGCAGTTCTTC.

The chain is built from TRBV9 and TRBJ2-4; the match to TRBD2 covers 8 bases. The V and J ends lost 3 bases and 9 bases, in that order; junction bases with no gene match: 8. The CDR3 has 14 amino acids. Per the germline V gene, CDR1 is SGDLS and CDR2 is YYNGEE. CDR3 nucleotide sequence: TGTGCCAGCAGCGAGATAGCGGGATTTGGCATTCAGTACTTC. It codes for CASSEIAGFGIQYF.

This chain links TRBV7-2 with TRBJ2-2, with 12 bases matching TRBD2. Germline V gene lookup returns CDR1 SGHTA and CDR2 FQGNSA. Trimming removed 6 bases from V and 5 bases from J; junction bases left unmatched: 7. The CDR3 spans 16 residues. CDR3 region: CASRRLAGVKTGELFF. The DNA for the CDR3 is TGTGCCAGCAGGCGACTAGCGGGAGTGAAAACCGGGGAGCTGTTTTTT.

The CDR3: CAWSVQGAKSPLHF. The CDR3 nucleotides read TGTGCCTGGAGTGTTCAGGGGGCTAAATCACCCCTCCACTTT. The gene calls are TRBV30 and TRBJ1-6; 8 bases are a match to TRBD1. The CDR3 totals 14 residues. J gave up 10 bases and V 0 bases, and 5 bases lay outside the gene matches. Per the germline V gene, CDR1 is GTSNPN and CDR2 is SVGIG (reference sequence).

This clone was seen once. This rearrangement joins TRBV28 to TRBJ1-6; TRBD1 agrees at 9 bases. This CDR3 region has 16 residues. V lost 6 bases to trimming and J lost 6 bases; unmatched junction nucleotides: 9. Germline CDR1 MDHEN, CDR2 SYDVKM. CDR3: CASSSPGTGRNSPLHF. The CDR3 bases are TGTGCCAGCAGCTCCCCCGGGACAGGGCGTAATTCACCCCTCCACTTT.

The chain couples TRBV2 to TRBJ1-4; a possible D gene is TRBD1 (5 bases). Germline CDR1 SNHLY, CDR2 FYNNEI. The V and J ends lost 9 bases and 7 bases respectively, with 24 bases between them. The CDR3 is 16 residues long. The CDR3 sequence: CASRTTAGLRSEKLFF. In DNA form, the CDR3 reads TGTGCCAGTCGAACCACGGCGGGACTACGTAGTGAAAAACTGTTTTTT.

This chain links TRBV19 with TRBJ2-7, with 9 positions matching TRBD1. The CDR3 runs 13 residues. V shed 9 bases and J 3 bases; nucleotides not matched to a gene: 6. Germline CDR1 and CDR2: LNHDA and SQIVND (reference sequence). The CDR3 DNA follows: TGTGCCAGCGCCGGGACAGGGATCTACGAGCAGTACTTC. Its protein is CASAGTGIYEQYF. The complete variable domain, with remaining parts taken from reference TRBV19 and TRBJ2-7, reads DGGITQSPKYLFRKEGQNVTLSCEQNLNHDAMYWYRQDPGQGLRLIYYSQIVNDFQKGDIAEGYSVSREKKESFPLTVTSAQKNPTAFYLCASAGTGIYEQYFGPGTRLTVT.

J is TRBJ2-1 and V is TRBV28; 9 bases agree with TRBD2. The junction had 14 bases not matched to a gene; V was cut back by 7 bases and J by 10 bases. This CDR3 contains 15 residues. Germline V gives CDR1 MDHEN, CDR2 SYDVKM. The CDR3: CASTLGSAGGREQFF. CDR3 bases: TGTGCCAGCACCCTAGGGTCAGCGGGGGGCAGAGAGCAGTTCTTC.

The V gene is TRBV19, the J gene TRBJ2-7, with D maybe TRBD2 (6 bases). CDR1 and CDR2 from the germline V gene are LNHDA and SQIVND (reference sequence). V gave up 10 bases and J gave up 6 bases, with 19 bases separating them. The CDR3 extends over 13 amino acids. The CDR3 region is CATTRRADGEQYF. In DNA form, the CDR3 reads TGTGCCACCACCCGGAGGGCCGACGGCGAGCAGTACTTC.

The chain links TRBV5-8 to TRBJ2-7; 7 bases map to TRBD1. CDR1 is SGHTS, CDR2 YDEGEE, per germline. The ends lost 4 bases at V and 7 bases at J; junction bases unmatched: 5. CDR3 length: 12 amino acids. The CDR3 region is CASSTLQGEQYF. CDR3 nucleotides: TGTGCCAGCAGCACCTTACAGGGGGAGCAGTACTTC.

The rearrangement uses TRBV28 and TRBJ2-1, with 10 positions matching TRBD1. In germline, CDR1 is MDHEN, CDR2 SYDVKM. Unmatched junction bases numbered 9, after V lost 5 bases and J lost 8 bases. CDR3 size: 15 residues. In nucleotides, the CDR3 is TGTGCCAGCAGTCCGACAGGGGGCGAATACGATGAGCAGTTCTTC. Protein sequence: CASSPTGGEYDEQFF.

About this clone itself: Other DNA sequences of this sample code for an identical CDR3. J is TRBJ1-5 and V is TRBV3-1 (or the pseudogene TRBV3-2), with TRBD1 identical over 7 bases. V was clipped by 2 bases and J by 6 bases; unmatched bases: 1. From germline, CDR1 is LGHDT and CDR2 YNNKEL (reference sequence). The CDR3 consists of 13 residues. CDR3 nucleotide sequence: TGTGCCAGCAGCCAATACAGGGGTCAGCCCCAGCATTTT. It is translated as CASSQYRGQPQHF.

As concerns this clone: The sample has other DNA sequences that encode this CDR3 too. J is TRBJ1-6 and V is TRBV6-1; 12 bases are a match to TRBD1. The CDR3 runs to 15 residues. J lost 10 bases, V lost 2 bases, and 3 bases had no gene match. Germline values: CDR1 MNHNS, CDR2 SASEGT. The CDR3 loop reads CASSEWDRGQSPLHF. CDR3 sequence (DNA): TGTGCCAGCAGTGAATGGGACAGGGGGCAATCACCCCTCCACTTT.

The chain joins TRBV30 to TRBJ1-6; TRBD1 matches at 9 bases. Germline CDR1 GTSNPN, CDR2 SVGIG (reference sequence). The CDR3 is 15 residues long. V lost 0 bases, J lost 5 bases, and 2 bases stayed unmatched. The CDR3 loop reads CAWSVGQGNNSPLHF. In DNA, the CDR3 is TGTGCCTGGAGTGTAGGACAGGGGAATAATTCACCCCTCCACTTT. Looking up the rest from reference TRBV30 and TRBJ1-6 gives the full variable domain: SQTIHQWPATLVQPVGSPLSLECTVEGTSNPNLYWYRQAAGRGLQLLFYSVGIGQISSEVPQNLSASRPQDRQFILSSKKLLLSDSGFYLCAWSVGQGNNSPLHFGNGTRLTVT.

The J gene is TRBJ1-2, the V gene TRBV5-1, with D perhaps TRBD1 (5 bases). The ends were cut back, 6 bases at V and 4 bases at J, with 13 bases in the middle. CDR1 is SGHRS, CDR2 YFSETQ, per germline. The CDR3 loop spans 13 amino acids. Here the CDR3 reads CASNPGGSYGYTF. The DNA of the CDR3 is TGCGCCAGCAACCCGGGGGGATCCTATGGCTACACCTTC.

The DNA of the CDR3 is TGTGCCAGCAGTGAACTGTTCGATTCACCCCTCCACTTT. Its protein product is CASSELFDSPLHF. This chain joins TRBV6-4 and TRBJ1-6; D unclear. Trimming left V 3 bases short and J 8 bases short, with 8 bases between. CDR3 length equals 13 residues. CDR1 and CDR2 (germline): MRHNA, SNTAGT.

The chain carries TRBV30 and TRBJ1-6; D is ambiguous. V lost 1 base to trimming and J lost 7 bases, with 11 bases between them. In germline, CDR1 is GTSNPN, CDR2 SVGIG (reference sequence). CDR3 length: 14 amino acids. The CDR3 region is CAWSGAGGNSPLHF. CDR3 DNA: TGTGCCTGGAGTGGGGCAGGAGGAAATTCACCCCTCCACTTT.

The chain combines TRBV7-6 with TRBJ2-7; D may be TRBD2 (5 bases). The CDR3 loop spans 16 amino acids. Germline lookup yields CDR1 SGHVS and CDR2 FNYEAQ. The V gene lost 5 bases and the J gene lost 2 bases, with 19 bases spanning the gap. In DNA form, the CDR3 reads TGTGCCAGCAGCCCCTTAGAGGACGGGGTGACCTACGAGCAGTACTTC. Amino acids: CASSPLEDGVTYEQYF.

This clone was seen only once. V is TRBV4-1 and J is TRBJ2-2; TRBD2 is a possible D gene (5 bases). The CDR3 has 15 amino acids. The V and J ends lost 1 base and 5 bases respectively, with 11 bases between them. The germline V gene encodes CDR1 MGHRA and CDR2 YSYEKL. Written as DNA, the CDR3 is TGCGCCAGCAGCCAAGTGGGTGGAGGAACCGGGGAGCTGTTTTTT. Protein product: CASSQVGGGTGELFF.